The T cell receptor (beta chain) described here comes from a study of blood T cell repertoires in COVID-19. At the level of the study: The United States, Italy and Spain provided the acute and convalescent COVID-19 samples. In each case, the material was cDNA or gDNA derived from T cells, B-cell-depleted T cells, or PBMCs.

Under the authors' procedure: By means of reference gene primer amplification, nucleated cell counts were estimated. Method: immunoSEQ multiplex PCR; TCRdb's copy keeps in-frame clones and lacks some. D and trimming come from the DNA, and the V and J calls and clone size come from that table. This sample has fewer than 120,000 clones, with approximately 67% found just once. The sample was peripheral blood. The clonotype comes from a woman aged 60-75 years with acute or convalescent COVID-19.

For the CDR3, the DNA is TGTGCCAGCAGCCGGGCAGGCAGTATAAACACTGAAGCTTTCTTT. Protein: CASSRAGSINTEAFF. The rearrangement joins TRBV3-1 (or the pseudogene TRBV3-2) to TRBJ1-1, with D hard to call. This CDR3 has 15 residues. Trimming shortened V by 4 bases and J by 2 bases, and 14 bases separated the two germline ends. The germline gives CDR1 LGHDT, CDR2 YNNKEL (reference sequence).